This T cell receptor (beta chain) comes out of a study of monozygotic twins with inflammatory bowel disease. Whole-study findings and limits: Patient-to-patient differences in immunosuppressive treatment may have added variability to the repertoires.

The CDR3 covers 14 residues. Germline lookup yields CDR1 SSHAT and CDR2 FNYEAQ (reference sequence). A word on this clonotype: What it binds is unknown.

Addition of UMIs with a 6-nucleotide sample barcode was achieved by template switching. Both the TCRalpha cDNA and the TCRbeta cDNA were taken through two nested PCRs, lasting about 16 and 10 cycles. After re-calling the 5' RACE reads, TCRdb lists one entry per CDR3 protein, DNA absent. This table lists some 300,000 distinct CDR3 sequences. The V gene is TRBV7-7, the J gene TRBJ2-1; the D call of TRBD2 rests on TCRdb alone, since no DNA is present to check it. The receptor's source is a human donor with ulcerative colitis or Crohn's disease, or a healthy co-twin of an affected twin (not recorded which). Input material: blood. The CDR3 sequence is CASAASGGINEQFF.